A selection of T cell receptor beta chains follows, all from one sample in a study of T cell responses to AZD1222 COVID-19 vaccine. The method was immunoSEQ multiplex PCR; TCRdb's version includes in-frame clones alone and lacks a portion of them. Of fewer than 130,000 clones in the sample, more than 90% are singletons; the top ten hold about 2.6%. Sequencing used peripheral blood, obtained 28 days after the second AZD1222 dose. The receptors here all came from an adult who received the AZD1222 COVID-19 vaccine. Both conserved end residues are part of each CDR3. A D gene is named only where the DNA matches it firmly. Clone size is shown for a subset of rows, as once, few, many or a class of expanded clone.

v_gene	abundance	j_gene	d_gene	CDR3aa	CDR3nt
TRBV10-1	NA	TRBJ2-7	NA	CASSRGGSYEQYF	TGCGCCAGCAGTAGGGGGGGCTCCTACGAGCAGTACTTC
TRBV5-1	NA	TRBJ2-1	TRBD2	CASSAGGQYNEQFF	TGCGCCAGCAGTGCGGGGGGACAATACAATGAGCAGTTCTTC
TRBV3-1/TRBV3-2	NA	TRBJ1-1	TRBD1	CASRQQGLNTEAFF	TGTGCCAGCAGACAACAGGGGTTGAACACTGAAGCTTTCTTT
TRBV10-3	NA	TRBJ2-7	NA	CAISESSEEQYF	TGTGCCATCAGTGAGTCATCGGAGGAGCAGTACTTC
TRBV5-4	NA	TRBJ1-2	NA	CASSSSGGANYGYTF	TGTGCCAGCAGCTCCTCCGGGGGAGCTAACTATGGCTACACCTTC
TRBV6-6	NA	TRBJ1-5	TRBD1	CASSDRGRQPQHF	TGTGCCAGCAGTGACAGGGGGCGACAGCCCCAGCATTTT
TRBV2	NA	TRBJ2-5	NA	CASSDWSPETQYF	TGTGCCAGCAGTGACTGGTCACCAGAGACCCAGTACTTC
TRBV19	NA	TRBJ1-5	TRBD1	CASSPDRGVNQPQHF	TGTGCCAGTAGTCCCGACAGGGGAGTCAATCAGCCCCAGCATTTT
TRBV4-3	NA	TRBJ2-1	TRBD2	CASSQLRLAGFDEQFF	TGCGCCAGCAGCCAACTGCGTCTAGCGGGGTTCGATGAGCAGTTCTTC
TRBV28	NA	TRBJ1-1	NA	CASSPRQDSPNTEAFF	TGTGCCAGCAGTCCCCGACAGGACTCACCGAACACTGAAGCTTTCTTT
TRBV5-1	NA	TRBJ2-7	NA	CASSPRGAINEQYF	TGCGCCAGCAGCCCCAGGGGCGCGATCAACGAGCAGTACTTC
TRBV7-8	NA	TRBJ1-1	NA	CASSLDANTEAFF	TGTGCCAGCAGCTTAGACGCGAACACTGAAGCTTTCTTT
TRBV6-4	NA	TRBJ1-3	NA	CASSPGFTIYF	TGTGCCAGCAGTCCAGGGTTCACCATATATTTT
TRBV23-1	NA	TRBJ1-6	NA	CASSHPPLHF	TGCGCCAGCAGTCATCCACCCCTCCACTTT
TRBV10-3	NA	TRBJ1-5	TRBD1	CAISARGSQPQHF	TGTGCCATCAGTGCCAGGGGGAGTCAGCCCCAGCATTTT
TRBV5-1	once	TRBJ1-4	NA	CASSRNPNEKLFF	TGCGCCAGCAGCAGGAACCCGAATGAAAAACTGTTTTTT
TRBV11-3	NA	TRBJ1-1	NA	CASSLDLWGQGEAMNTEAFF	TGTGCCAGCAGCTTAGATCTCTGGGGGCAGGGCGAGGCAATGAACACTGAAGCTTTCTTT
TRBV23-1	few	TRBJ2-5	TRBD1	CASSQSRGTGRRTQYF	TGCGCCAGCAGTCAATCGAGAGGGACAGGCCGAAGGACCCAGTACTTC
TRBV11-2	NA	TRBJ1-5	NA	CASSFGLGQPQHF	TGTGCCAGCAGCTTTGGGTTAGGTCAGCCCCAGCATTTT
TRBV19	NA	TRBJ2-7	NA	CASSRGRFFEQYF	TGTGCCAGTAGTAGGGGACGGTTTTTCGAGCAGTACTTC
TRBV7-8	NA	TRBJ1-6	TRBD1	CASSFPNRGGQSSYNSPLHF	TGTGCCAGCAGCTTTCCAAACAGGGGAGGACAGAGCTCCTATAATTCACCCCTCCACTTT
TRBV7-3	NA	TRBJ1-3	NA	CASSLAGSGNTIYF	TGTGCCAGCAGCTTAGCCGGCTCTGGAAACACCATATATTTT
TRBV7-9	NA	TRBJ2-3	TRBD1	CASATGGAGDTQYF	TGTGCCAGCGCTACAGGGGGCGCGGGAGATACGCAGTATTTT
TRBV5-1	NA	TRBJ1-5	NA	CASSLAGVSNQPQHF	TGCGCCAGCAGCTTGGCCGGGGTTAGCAATCAGCCCCAGCATTTT
TRBV24-1	NA	TRBJ2-7	NA	CATSDLGPRKGYEQYF	TGTGCCACCAGTGATTTAGGGCCGAGGAAGGGGTACGAGCAGTACTTC
TRBV6-4	NA	TRBJ1-1	TRBD1	CASSDSGQGHEAFF	TGTGCCAGCAGTGACTCAGGACAGGGACATGAAGCTTTCTTT
TRBV2	NA	TRBJ2-2	NA	CASSDQGRNTGELFF	TGTGCCAGCAGTGATCAGGGGAGGAACACCGGGGAGCTGTTTTTT
TRBV18	once	TRBJ2-1	NA	CASSPLRGGYEQFF	TGTGCCAGCTCACCACTTCGCGGGGGCTATGAGCAGTTCTTC
TRBV11-2	NA	TRBJ2-3	NA	CASSIPPTRVKTDTQYF	TGTGCCAGCAGCATCCCCCCGACGAGGGTAAAGACAGATACGCAGTATTTT
TRBV29-1	NA	TRBJ1-2	NA	CSVPTLNYGYTF	TGCAGCGTTCCGACCTTAAACTATGGCTACACCTTC
TRBV11-2	NA	TRBJ2-5	NA	CASSAGVEETQYF	TGTGCCAGCAGCGCAGGGGTAGAAGAGACCCAGTACTTC
TRBV6-2/TRBV6-3	NA	TRBJ1-1	NA	CASSYPPPEAFF	TGTGCCAGCAGTTACCCGCCCCCTGAAGCTTTCTTT
TRBV9	NA	TRBJ2-2	NA	CASSVGAPNTGELFF	TGTGCCAGCAGCGTTGGCGCGCCGAACACCGGGGAGCTGTTTTTT
TRBV6-1	NA	TRBJ2-5	TRBD1	CASSEGGQGGETQYF	TGTGCCAGCAGTGAAGGTGGACAGGGGGGGGAGACCCAGTACTTC
TRBV7-2	NA	TRBJ2-1	TRBD2	CASSLFGGASEQFF	TGTGCCAGCAGCTTATTCGGGGGGGCGAGTGAGCAGTTCTTC
TRBV19	NA	TRBJ2-5	TRBD2	CASSIQRGGETQYF	TGTGCCAGTAGTATTCAGCGGGGGGGAGAGACCCAGTACTTC
TRBV11-2	NA	TRBJ2-6	TRBD2	CASSFPGGAAGANVLTF	TGTGCCAGCAGCTTTCCGGGGGGAGCTGCCGGGGCCAACGTCCTGACTTTC
TRBV7-3	NA	TRBJ2-5	NA	CASSLWMGETQYF	TGTGCCAGCAGCTTGTGGATGGGAGAGACCCAGTACTTC
TRBV6-5	NA	TRBJ2-7	NA	CASRRGDGNYEQYF	TGTGCCAGCAGGCGAGGGGACGGTAACTACGAGCAGTACTTC
TRBV5-6	NA	TRBJ2-5	TRBD1	CASSLAGTGNWETQYF	TGTGCCAGCAGCTTGGCCGGGACAGGGAATTGGGAGACCCAGTACTTC
TRBV15	NA	TRBJ2-7	NA	CATSRDRAGFGYEQYF	TGTGCCACCAGCAGAGATCGGGCCGGCTTCGGCTACGAGCAGTACTTC
TRBV7-2	NA	TRBJ2-3	NA	CASSLVGGPDTQYF	TGTGCCAGCAGCTTAGTTGGGGGTCCAGATACGCAGTATTTT
TRBV6-1	NA	TRBJ1-3	NA	CASSETGNTIYF	TGTGCCAGCAGTGAGACTGGAAACACCATATATTTT
TRBV6-2/TRBV6-3	NA	TRBJ2-3	NA	CASSRQGDTQYF	TGTGCCAGCAGCCGCCAGGGCGATACGCAGTATTTT
TRBV7-9	NA	TRBJ2-4	NA	CASSLVRQAKNIQYF	TGTGCCAGCAGCTTAGTCCGCCAGGCGAAAAACATTCAGTACTTC
TRBV5-1	NA	TRBJ1-6	NA	CASSFFAGTNSPLHF	TGCGCCAGCAGCTTTTTCGCAGGGACCAATTCACCCCTCCACTTT
TRBV4-1	NA	TRBJ1-5	NA	CASSQPGRVDQPQHF	TGCGCCAGCAGCCAACCGGGGCGAGTCGATCAGCCCCAGCATTTT